The clone carrying this TCR beta chain was seen repeatedly, ten times or more. The data stem from a study of T cell repertoires in cytomegalovirus infection. V was pared by 1 base and J by 0 bases, with 13 bases between. There are 17 residues in the CDR3. Germline-derived CDR1 and CDR2 are SGHTA and FQGNSA. TCRdb recomputed calls from the reads with MiXCR, one row per CDR3 protein. This table has about 320,000 distinct CDR3 sequences, 9.5% appearing once. The receptor was derived from a human donor in good health (CMV status not recorded). Some clones in this sample may be carry-over from other donors' samples. Sequencing input: PBMCs. V usage is TRBV7-2 and J usage is TRBJ2-1; D is possibly TRBD2 (6 bases). The CDR3 DNA sequence: TGTGCCAGCAGCTTAGTTGGGAGGCCGAGCTCCTACAATGAGCAGTTCTTC. Its protein is CASSLVGRPSSYNEQFF. The variable domain in full, completed from reference TRBV7-2 and TRBJ2-1, reads GAGVSQSPSNKVTEKGKDVELRCDPISGHTALYWYRQSLGQGLEFLIYFQGNSAPDKSGLPSDRFSAERTGGSVSTLTIQRTQQEDSAVYLCASSLVGRPSSYNEQFFGPGTRLTVL.